The 29 T cell receptor beta chains below were found in one sample sequenced in a study of T cells in Graves' hyperthyroidism and ophthalmopathy. TCR beta CDR3 regions were amplified from RNA transcripts. The study used the HTBI primer set for a first-round RT-PCR of the TCR CDR3. One entry per CDR3 protein results from TCRdb running MiXCR on the multiplex PCR reads. The sample consists of approximately 370,000 distinct CDR3 sequences, about 15% of them appearing once. Sequencing input: blood. The receptor set was obtained from a woman under 40 with Graves' hyperthyroidism that later progressed to Graves' ophthalmopathy.

This chain uses TRBV12-3 or TRBV12-4 with TRBJ2-1, with D perhaps matching TRBD1 or TRBD2 (6 bases each). The CDR3 consists of 16 residues. Trimming took 5 bases from V and 4 from J, leaving 18 bases between them. The CDR3 region has the DNA TGTGCCAGCAGTCTCGGAGGGGGTCCCTATTACAATGAGCAGTTCTTC. Translated: CASSLGGGPYYNEQFF.

This clonotype was picked up many times. The J gene is TRBJ2-3, the V gene TRBV6-2 or TRBV6-3; 11 positions match TRBD2. The CDR3 loop spans 18 amino acids. V shed 4 bases and J 0 bases; nucleotides not matched to a gene: 9. Per the germline V gene, CDR1 is MNHEY and CDR2 is SVGEGT. The CDR3 region is CASSFQGLAALSTDTQYF. In DNA, the CDR3 is TGTGCCAGCAGTTTTCAGGGACTAGCGGCACTTAGCACAGATACGCAGTATTTT.

This clonotype was observed at least ten times. This chain connects TRBV27 to TRBJ2-1; the match to TRBD2 covers 11 bases. The V gene end was trimmed by 4 bases and the J gene end by 7 bases; junction bases not matched to a gene: 9. CDR3 length equals 16 residues. Germline V gene lookup returns CDR1 MNHEY and CDR2 SMNVEV (reference sequence). CDR3 sequence (DNA): TGTGCCAGCAGTTACTATAGCGGGGGGGCTAGTAATGAGCAGTTCTTC. Residues: CASSYYSGGASNEQFF.

The sample holds many counts of this clonotype. The chain is built from TRBV30 and TRBJ1-2; 7 bases align to TRBD1. V was pared by 1 base and J by 1 base, with 12 bases of the junction left unmatched. CDR1 and CDR2 (germline): GTSNPN, SVGIG (reference sequence). The CDR3 runs 17 residues. CDR3 bases: TGTGCCTGGAGTGGCGGGACAGAGGAACCAATTAACTATGGCTACACCTTC. The encoded protein is CAWSGGTEEPINYGYTF.

This sequence joins TRBV19 and TRBJ1-3; D is unclear. CDR1 is LNHDA and CDR2 is SQIVND in the germline V gene (reference sequence). CDR3 length: 15 amino acids. Trimming left V 3 bases short and J 0 bases short, with 9 bases between. The CDR3 is CASSMGRVSGNTIYF. The CDR3 region has the DNA TGTGCCAGTAGTATGGGCAGAGTCTCTGGAAACACCATATATTTT.

The chain has TRBV20-1 and TRBJ2-7; D is possibly TRBD2 (5 bases). CDR1 and CDR2 (germline): DFQATT, SNEGSKA (reference sequence). The CDR3 consists of 13 residues. V was clipped by 5 bases and J by 2 bases, with 13 bases between them. CDR3 protein: CSAPSPGTYEQYF. CDR3 nucleotides: TGCAGTGCTCCCTCCCCGGGGACCTACGAGCAGTACTTC.

This clonotype was observed once. The chain carries TRBV12-3 or TRBV12-4 and TRBJ2-7; D may be TRBD1 or TRBD2 (5 bases each). With 0 bases removed from V and 2 bases from J, the gap between germline ends came to 11 bases. There are 15 residues in the CDR3. As DNA, the CDR3 is TGTGCCAGCAGTTTAGCGGGAGAGGGGCCCTACGAGCAGTACTTC. Protein product: CASSLAGEGPYEQYF.

This clonotype was seen many times. The chain joins TRBV28 to TRBJ2-3; D unresolved. The length of the CDR3 is 12 residues. Looked up from germline, CDR1 is MDHEN and CDR2 is SYDVKM. The V and J ends lost 6 bases and 7 bases respectively, with 11 bases between them. CDR3 bases: TGTGCCAGCAGCCCCCGTAGACATACGCAGTATTTT. Translating gives CASSPRRHTQYF.

This clonotype was detected many times. The chain has TRBV27 and TRBJ1-2; a possible D gene is TRBD1 (5 bases). The CDR3 runs 14 residues. Germline V CDR1 and CDR2: MNHEY, SMNVEV (reference sequence). V gave up 5 bases and J gave up 5 bases, with 15 bases separating them. This CDR3 is CASSPLDRQYGYTF. CDR3 DNA: TGTGCCAGCAGTCCCCTCGACAGACAGTATGGCTACACCTTC.

This clonotype was found many times. The chain is built from TRBV20-1 and TRBJ2-7; no reliable D call. The CDR3 covers 12 residues. The V gene lost 3 bases and the J gene lost 2 bases, with 8 bases spanning the gap. Germline assignment: CDR1 DFQATT and CDR2 SNEGSKA (reference sequence). CDR3 sequence: CSASWAPYEQYF. Here the CDR3 DNA reads TGCAGTGCTAGTTGGGCTCCCTACGAGCAGTACTTC.

The chain couples TRBV5-1 to TRBJ1-2; unclear D gene. Germline CDR1 reads SGHRS; CDR2 reads YFSETQ. V was cut by 4 bases and J by 3 bases, with 19 bases left in between. The CDR3 has 16 residues. The CDR3 sequence is CASSPSVPPGHYGYTF. DNA of the CDR3: TGCGCCAGCAGCCCTTCAGTCCCCCCCGGTCACTATGGCTACACCTTC.

This clonotype was seen a handful of times. The chain is built from TRBV20-1 and TRBJ2-7; D ambiguous. V gave up 2 bases and J gave up 3 bases, with 5 bases separating them. Germline CDR1 reads DFQATT; CDR2 reads SNEGSKA (reference sequence). The CDR3 is 11 amino acids. CDR3 sequence reads: CSARLGYEQYF. For the CDR3, the DNA is TGCAGTGCTAGACTAGGCTACGAGCAGTACTTC.

This clonotype was detected ten times or more. The chain employs TRBV5-6 and TRBJ1-2, with 9 bases lining up with TRBD1. The CDR3 has 16 amino acids. The germline gives CDR1 SGHDT, CDR2 YYEEEE. J gave up 3 bases and V 2 bases, and 8 bases lay outside the gene matches. The CDR3 loop is CASSFWGQGWDYGYTF. CDR3 coding DNA: TGTGCCAGCAGCTTCTGGGGACAGGGATGGGACTATGGCTACACCTTC.

This clonotype was seen many times. The V call is TRBV20-1, the J call TRBJ1-2; maybe TRBD1 (5 bases). The CDR3 totals 12 residues. Trimming shortened V by 0 bases and J by 8 bases, and 10 bases separated the two germline ends. The germline V gene has CDR1 DFQATT and CDR2 SNEGSKA (reference sequence). Here the CDR3 reads CSAREGRGGYTF. The DNA of the CDR3 is TGCAGTGCTAGAGAGGGAAGGGGAGGCTACACCTTC.

This clonotype has ten or more counts. This sequence joins TRBV2 and TRBJ2-3; D might be TRBD2 (6 bases). Germline-derived CDR1 and CDR2 are SNHLY and FYNNEI. The CDR3 totals 14 residues. The V end was cut by 7 bases, the J end by 1 base, with 12 bases between. CDR3 coding DNA: TGTGCCAGCAAACAGGAGGGTGGCACAGATACGCAGTATTTT. This sequence encodes CASKQEGGTDTQYF.

The chain uses TRBV18 and TRBJ2-6; no reliable D call. The germline V gene has CDR1 KGHSH and CDR2 LQKENI. Trimming removed 3 bases at V and 0 bases at J, with 18 bases between. The CDR3 is made up of 19 amino acids. The CDR3 DNA is TGTGCCAGCTCACCGCTATTTTTGGCAGCGAGCTCTGGGGCCAACGTCCTGACTTTC. Translating gives CASSPLFLAASSGANVLTF.

This clonotype was counted ten times or more. The chain combines TRBV2 with TRBJ2-7, with 10 bases that match TRBD2. Per the germline V gene, CDR1 is SNHLY and CDR2 is FYNNEI. This CDR3 contains 14 residues. V dropped 6 bases and J dropped 4; count of bases not matched to a gene: 6. CDR3 DNA sequence: TGTGCCAGCAGGCGACTAGCGGGCCCGTACGAGCAGTACTTC. Translating gives CASRRLAGPYEQYF.

This clonotype was detected many times. The rearrangement uses TRBV25-1 and TRBJ2-3; D unclear. The CDR3 is 14 residues long. The ends were cut back, 3 bases at V and 4 bases at J, with 11 bases in the middle. The V gene's germline CDR1 is MGHDK and CDR2 SYGVNS. The CDR3 region is CASSDVHDADTQYF. The CDR3 coding sequence is TGTGCCAGCAGTGACGTGCACGATGCAGATACGCAGTATTTT. Looking up the rest from reference TRBV25-1 and TRBJ2-3 gives the full variable domain: EADIYQTPRYLVIGTGKKITLECSQTMGHDKMYWYQQDPGMELHLIHYSYGVNSTEKGDLSSESTVSRIRTEHFPLTLESARPSHTSQYLCASSDVHDADTQYFGPGTRLTVL.

This clonotype showed up many times. The chain couples TRBV7-2 to TRBJ1-1; D ambiguous. The CDR3 covers 13 residues. The germline V and J ends were trimmed by 3 bases and 8 bases, with 13 bases remaining between them. Germline values: CDR1 SGHTA, CDR2 FQGNSA. The DNA of the CDR3 is TGTGCCAGCAGCTTCCGGAAAGGTTCCGAAGCTTTCTTT. This sequence encodes CASSFRKGSEAFF. The full variable domain, in which reference TRBV7-2 and TRBJ1-1 provide the parts outside the CDR3, is GAGVSQSPSNKVTEKGKDVELRCDPISGHTALYWYRQSLGQGLEFLIYFQGNSAPDKSGLPSDRFSAERTGGSVSTLTIQRTQQEDSAVYLCASSFRKGSEAFFGQGTRLTVV.

This clonotype was seen many times. J is TRBJ2-2 and V is TRBV11-1; D is undetermined. The CDR3 extends over 16 amino acids. Germline V lookup: CDR1 SGHAT, CDR2 FQDESV (reference sequence). Trimming removed 5 bases at V and 3 bases at J, with 16 bases between. The CDR3: CASSPHVRLDTGELFF. The DNA of the CDR3 is TGTGCCAGCAGCCCCCACGTCCGGTTGGACACCGGGGAGCTGTTTTTT. The variable domain in full, completed from reference TRBV11-1 and TRBJ2-2, reads EAEVAQSPRYKITEKSQAVAFWCDPISGHATLYWYRQILGQGPELLVQFQDESVVDDSQLPKDRFSAERLKGVDSTLKIQPAELGDSAMYLCASSPHVRLDTGELFFGEGSRLTVL.

This clonotype was detected ten times or more. CDR3: CASSQQGNTEAFF. The CDR3 region has the DNA TGTGCCAGCAGTCAACAGGGGAACACTGAAGCTTTCTTT. This chain joins TRBV12-3 or TRBV12-4 and TRBJ1-1; perhaps TRBD1 as D (6 bases). There are 13 residues in the CDR3. Trimming removed 5 bases at V and 1 base at J, with 8 bases between.

This rearrangement joins TRBV3-1 to TRBJ2-3; 8 bases agree with TRBD2. CDR3 length equals 16 residues. V lost 2 bases, J lost 7 bases, and 11 bases stayed unmatched. Germline V gives CDR1 LGHDT, CDR2 YNNKEL (reference sequence). CDR3 nucleotides: TGTGCCAGCAGCCAAAGAGGCCTATCGGGGGGGAATACGCAGTATTTT. Residues: CASSQRGLSGGNTQYF.

Many counts were recorded for this clonotype. This chain connects TRBV9 to TRBJ1-2; tentative D call: TRBD1 (6 bases). CDR1 is SGDLS and CDR2 is YYNGEE in the germline V gene. V gave up 0 bases and J gave up 5 bases, with 11 bases separating them. The length of the CDR3 is 14 residues. In nucleotides, the CDR3 is TGTGCCAGCAGCGTAGGGGGGCAGATTTATGGCTACACCTTC. It encodes CASSVGGQIYGYTF. The whole variable domain, remainder taken from reference TRBV9 and TRBJ1-2, is DSGVTQTPKHLITATGQRVTLRCSPRSGDLSVYWYQQSLDQGLQFLIQYYNGEERAKGNILERFSAQQFPDLHSELNLSSLELGDSALYFCASSVGGQIYGYTFGSGTRLTVV.

The CDR3: CASSPGAAQETQYF. The CDR3 DNA reads TGTGCCAGCAGCCCAGGGGCGGCCCAAGAGACCCAGTACTTC. V is TRBV9 and J is TRBJ2-5; D is perhaps TRBD1 (6 bases). Trimming pared 4 bases from V and 1 base from J, leaving 11 bases between. CDR3 length: 14 amino acids. Germline CDR1 is SGDLS and CDR2 is YYNGEE.

This clonotype was observed at least ten times. J is TRBJ2-7 and V is TRBV9, with D maybe TRBD2 (5 bases). There are 13 residues in the CDR3. V dropped 1 base and J dropped 6 bases, with 11 bases sitting between them. Germline CDR1 and CDR2: SGDLS and YYNGEE. In nucleotides, the CDR3 is TGTGCCAGCAGCGTACCCGGGGATAGCGAGCAGTACTTC. Its protein is CASSVPGDSEQYF.

Many counts were recorded for this clonotype. The chain has TRBV7-9 and TRBJ2-3; D uncertain. The V gene lost 5 bases and the J gene lost 0 bases, with 9 bases spanning the gap. There are 14 residues in the CDR3. CDR1 is SEHNR and CDR2 is FQNEAQ in the germline V gene (reference sequence). Written as DNA, the CDR3 is TGTGCCAGCAGCCAAATGAGGAGCACAGATACGCAGTATTTT. As protein: CASSQMRSTDTQYF.

This clonotype appeared many times. The genes are TRBV5-1 and TRBJ1-1; D possibly corresponds to TRBD1 (5 bases). Germline lookup yields CDR1 SGHRS and CDR2 YFSETQ. Between the trimmed V and J ends, which lost 0 bases and 3 bases, there was a span of 21 bases. This CDR3 spans 18 amino acids. The CDR3 is CASSLAAPGRGLYTEAFF. The CDR3 DNA reads TGCGCCAGCAGCTTGGCCGCCCCAGGAAGGGGATTGTACACTGAAGCTTTCTTT.

A few counts support this clonotype. This rearrangement joins TRBV27 to TRBJ2-7; 9 nucleotides agree with TRBD2. The CDR3 extends over 15 amino acids. J gave up 6 bases and V 0 bases, and 6 bases lay outside the gene matches. The germline V gene encodes CDR1 MNHEY and CDR2 SMNVEV (reference sequence). The CDR3 loop is CASSLSGGLASEQYF. The DNA for the CDR3 is TGTGCCAGCAGTTTATCGGGGGGACTAGCAAGCGAGCAGTACTTC.

This clonotype has a count of ten or more. The CDR3 sequence: CASSFGFRGRTEAFF. CDR3 DNA sequence: TGTGCCAGCAGTTTTGGGTTCAGGGGGCGGACTGAAGCTTTCTTT. The rearrangement joins TRBV12-3 or TRBV12-4 to TRBJ1-1, with 8 positions matching TRBD1. CDR3 length: 15 residues. V lost 3 bases to trimming and J lost 5 bases; unmatched junction nucleotides: 8.